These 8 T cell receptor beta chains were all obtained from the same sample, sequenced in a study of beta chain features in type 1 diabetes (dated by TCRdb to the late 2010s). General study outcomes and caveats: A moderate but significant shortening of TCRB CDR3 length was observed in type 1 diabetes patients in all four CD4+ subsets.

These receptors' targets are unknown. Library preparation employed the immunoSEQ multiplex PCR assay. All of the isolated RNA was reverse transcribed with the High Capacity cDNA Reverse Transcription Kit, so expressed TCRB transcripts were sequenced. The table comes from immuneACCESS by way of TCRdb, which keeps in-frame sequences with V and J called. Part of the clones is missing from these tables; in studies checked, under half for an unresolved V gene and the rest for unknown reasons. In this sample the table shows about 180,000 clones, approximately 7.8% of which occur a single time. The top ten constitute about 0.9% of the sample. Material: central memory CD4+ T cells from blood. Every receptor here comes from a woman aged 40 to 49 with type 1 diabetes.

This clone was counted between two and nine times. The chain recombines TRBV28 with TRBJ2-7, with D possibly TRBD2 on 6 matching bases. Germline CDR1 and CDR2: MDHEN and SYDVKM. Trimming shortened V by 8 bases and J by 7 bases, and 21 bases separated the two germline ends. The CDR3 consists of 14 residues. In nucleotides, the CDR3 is TGTGCCAGCCGAGAGTCAACGCCGGCGGGAGAGCAGTACTTC. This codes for CASRESTPAGEQYF.

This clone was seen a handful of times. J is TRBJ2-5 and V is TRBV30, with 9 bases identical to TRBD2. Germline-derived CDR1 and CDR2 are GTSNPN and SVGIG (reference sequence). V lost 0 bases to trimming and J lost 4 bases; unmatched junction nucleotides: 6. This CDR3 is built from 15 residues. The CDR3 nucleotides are TGTGCCTGGAGTGTTGCAGCGGGAGGTCCAGAGACCCAGTACTTC. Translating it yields CAWSVAAGGPETQYF.

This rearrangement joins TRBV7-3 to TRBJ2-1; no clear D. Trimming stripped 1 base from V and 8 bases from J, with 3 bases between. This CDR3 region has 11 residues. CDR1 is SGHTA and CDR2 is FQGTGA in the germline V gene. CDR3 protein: CASSLIYEQFF. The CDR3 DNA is TGTGCCAGCAGCTTAATCTATGAGCAGTTCTTC.

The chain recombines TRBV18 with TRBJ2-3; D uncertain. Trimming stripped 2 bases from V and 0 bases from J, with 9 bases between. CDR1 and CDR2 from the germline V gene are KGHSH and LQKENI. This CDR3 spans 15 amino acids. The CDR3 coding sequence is TGTGCCAGCTCACCATCGACGGAGAGCACAGATACGCAGTATTTT. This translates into CASSPSTESTDTQYF.

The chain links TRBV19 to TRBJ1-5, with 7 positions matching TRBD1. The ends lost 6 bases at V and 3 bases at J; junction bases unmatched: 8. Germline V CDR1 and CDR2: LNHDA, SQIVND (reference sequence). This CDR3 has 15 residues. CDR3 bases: TGTGCCAGTAGATACTTTGGGACAGACAATCAGCCCCAGCATTTT. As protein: CASRYFGTDNQPQHF. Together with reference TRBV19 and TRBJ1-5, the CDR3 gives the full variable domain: DGGITQSPKYLFRKEGQNVTLSCEQNLNHDAMYWYRQDPGQGLRLIYYSQIVNDFQKGDIAEGYSVSREKKESFPLTVTSAQKNPTAFYLCASRYFGTDNQPQHFGDGTRLSIL.

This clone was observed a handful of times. CDR3 in DNA: TGCGCCAGCAGCCCGGACAGGGTAGGCGAAAAACTGTTTTTT. It yields the protein CASSPDRVGEKLFF. The chain joins TRBV4-3 to TRBJ1-4; 8 bases fit TRBD1. The CDR3 totals 14 residues. The ends lost 4 bases at V and 8 bases at J; junction bases unmatched: 6. Per the germline V gene, CDR1 is LGHNA and CDR2 is YSLEER.

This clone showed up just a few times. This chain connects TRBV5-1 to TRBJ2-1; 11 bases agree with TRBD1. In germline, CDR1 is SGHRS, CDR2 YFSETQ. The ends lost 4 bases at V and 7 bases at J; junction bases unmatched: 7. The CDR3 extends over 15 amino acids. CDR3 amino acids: CASSPDRGRRNEQFF. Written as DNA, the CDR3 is TGCGCCAGCAGCCCGGACAGGGGGCGCCGGAATGAGCAGTTCTTC.

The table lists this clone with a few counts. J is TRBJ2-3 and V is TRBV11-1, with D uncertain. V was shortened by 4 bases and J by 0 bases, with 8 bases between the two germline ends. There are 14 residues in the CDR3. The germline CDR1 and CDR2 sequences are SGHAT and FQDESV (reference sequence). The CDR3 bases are TGTGCCAGCAGCTATAGTTGGAGCACAGATACGCAGTATTTT. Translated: CASSYSWSTDTQYF.